Listed below are T cell receptor beta chains from one sample, sequenced in a study of T-cell reconstitution after alpha-beta-depleted transplantation in children. One entry per CDR3 protein results from TCRdb running MiXCR on the PCR reads. In the table there are hundreds of thousands of distinct CDR3 sequences, over 9.5% of which are singletons. Sequenced here: PBMCs, sampled before TCRalphabeta/CD19-depleted stem cell transplant. The receptors come from a child aged 2 to 10 with inherited bone marrow failure, due to receive a stem cell transplant. Each CDR3 is given with its conserved first and last residue.

j_call v_call cdr3_aa
TRBJ1-1 TRBV20-1 CSARHAAMNTEAFF
TRBJ2-1 TRBV20-1 CSASPLEGYYNEQFF
TRBJ1-2 TRBV20-1 CSARDARGYTF
TRBJ2-2 TRBV10-3 CAISFHPGLLNTGELFF
TRBJ2-5 TRBV5-1 CASSLDWGARETQYF
TRBJ2-1 TRBV20-1 CSARTSEAPWDNEQFF
TRBJ2-3 TRBV7-2 CASSQLTNTDTQYF
TRBJ1-1 TRBV5-1 CASSPSSVNTEAFF
TRBJ2-7 TRBV5-4 CASGAGPSYEQYF
TRBJ2-4 TRBV7-9 CASSLATGWNIQYF
TRBJ1-5 TRBV2 CASSENRDRGNQPQHF
TRBJ1-4 TRBV23-1 CASTADRRNEKLFF
TRBJ2-3 TRBV29-1 CSVDTGLAIGDTQYF
TRBJ2-2 TRBV7-6 CASQESLAITGELFF
TRBJ2-7 TRBV20-1 CSAEKAGKTYEQYF
TRBJ1-6 TRBV3-1 CASGTGNSPLHF
TRBJ2-7 TRBV10-3 CAISESNIRGRADEQYF
TRBJ1-5 TRBV12-3/TRBV12-4 CASSWTGTNQPQHF
TRBJ2-2 TRBV12-3/TRBV12-4 CASSLGAGGTNTGELFF
TRBJ2-2 TRBV19 CASSPYDGGELFF
TRBJ2-7 TRBV25-1 CASSGFKGQAGSYEQYF
TRBJ2-7 TRBV27 CASSLSKTSGSSYEQYF
TRBJ2-1 TRBV27 CASSFQFVPSGRNEQFF
TRBJ2-3 TRBV28 CASSFEAGDVDTQYF
TRBJ2-2 TRBV12-3/TRBV12-4 CASRADGSTGELFF
TRBJ2-1 TRBV10-3 CAISESRGYNEQFF
TRBJ2-7 TRBV7-9 CASSFEGRNEQYF
TRBJ2-1 TRBV6-1 CASSMDSSDYNEQFF
TRBJ2-3 TRBV18 CASSPPQPRIADTQYF
TRBJ1-5 TRBV15 CATSRDLGDRGFQPQHF
TRBJ1-5 TRBV20-1 CSALLPGSQPQHF
TRBJ2-3 TRBV29-1 CSVRTITDTQYF
TRBJ2-5 TRBV20-1 CSARGTHVQETQYF
TRBJ2-3 TRBV20-1 CSARGGLAGASTDTQYF
TRBJ1-1 TRBV6-5 CASSSRGANTEAFF
TRBJ1-1 TRBV27 CASSLLGAPNTEAFF
TRBJ2-1 TRBV15 CATSRRLAYNEQFF
TRBJ2-7 TRBV27 CASSRGGAHEQYF
TRBJ2-7 TRBV7-2 CASSFLLAGDYEQYF
TRBJ2-1 TRBV5-6 CASRRDISYNEQFF
TRBJ2-7 TRBV30 CAWRFGQGKDYEQYF
TRBJ2-1 TRBV27 CASSFLGSDNEQFF
TRBJ2-1 TRBV30 CAWTIGTSGGDEQFF
TRBJ2-7 TRBV18 CASSPPSPDRDVLDEQYF
TRBJ1-1 TRBV12-3/TRBV12-4 CASRLSLVNTEAFF
TRBJ2-4 TRBV29-1 CSAGAGGNIQYF